This is a list of T cell receptor beta chains from one sample in a study of T-cell memory formation after mild COVID-19. One entry per CDR3 protein, called by TCRdb with MiXCR from the 5' RACE reads. The table records roughly 35,000 distinct CDR3 sequences, 7% to 8% of them present only once. The sequenced sample consisted of PBMCs or a T cell subset sorted from them (not recorded which). The source of these receptors is a man younger than 35 who had mild COVID-19 (a few samples of this study predate the infection). Cell type and time point are not known. Both conserved end residues are part of each CDR3. The D gene is left open where the match is weak. Some rows have no size entry. The others give once, few or many, or a class for an expanded clone.

j_call v_call d_call clone_size cdr3_nt cdr3_aa
TRBJ1-5 TRBV20-1 . many TGCAGTGCTAGAGATTTGTCCCTCGGGGGGCAGAGCAATCAGCCCCAGCATTTT CSARDLSLGGQSNQPQHF
TRBJ1-1 TRBV6-5 . few TGTGCCAGCAGTTACCGTCCGGAGACTGAAGCTTTCTTT CASSYRPETEAFF
TRBJ2-5 TRBV6-1 . many TGTGCCAGCAGTGATCCGGGGCAGGGGAGGCAAGAGACCCAGTACTTC CASSDPGQGRQETQYF
TRBJ2-5 TRBV2 . many TGTGCCAGCAGTGTTTTACAAGAGACCCAGTACTTC CASSVLQETQYF
TRBJ2-5 TRBV7-3 TRBD2 many TGTGCCAGCAGCTCGATGGGGGGAGGGGAAGAGACCCAGTACTTC CASSSMGGGEETQYF
TRBJ1-1 TRBV20-1 . few TGCAGTGCTCGTCGGGGGAACACTGAAGCTTTCTTT CSARRGNTEAFF
TRBJ2-4 TRBV20-1 . many TGCAGTGCCCCCTCGTGGGAGGTAGACATTCAGTACTTC CSAPSWEVDIQYF
TRBJ1-2 TRBV7-2 . many TGTGCCAGCAGCCCTCAGGGGAATTCTGGCTACACCTTC CASSPQGNSGYTF
TRBJ2-1 TRBV30 TRBD1 many TGTGCCTGGTCAAGAGGGGGCCGACAGTTCTTC CAWSRGGRQFF
TRBJ2-2 TRBV4-3 . many TGCGCCAGCAGCCAAGACGACCGGTATGGTGACGTACGGGGGATTGGACTCACCGGGGAGCTGTTTTTT CASSQDDRYGDVRGIGLTGELFF
TRBJ2-1 TRBV11-2 . few TGTGCCAGCAGCTTAGATAGTAGATTCTCCTACAATGAGCAGTTCTTC CASSLDSRFSYNEQFF
TRBJ1-6 TRBV12-3/TRBV12-4 TRBD1 many TGTGCCAGCAGTTTCCCAGGGGGGGATTCACCCCTCCACTTT CASSFPGGDSPLHF
TRBJ2-3 TRBV5-4 TRBD1 few TGTGCCAGCAGCCCCGACAGGGGAGATACGCAGTATTTT CASSPDRGDTQYF
TRBJ1-5 TRBV6-5 . many TGTGCCAGCAGTTACGGGTGGAATAGCAATCAGCCCCAGCATTTT CASSYGWNSNQPQHF
TRBJ2-3 TRBV6-4 TRBD2 many TGTGCCAGCAGTGACGGGGGGGGGACCACAGATACGCAGTATTTT CASSDGGGTTDTQYF
TRBJ2-5 TRBV7-2 TRBD2 few TGTGCCAGCAGCTTAGTGGCGGGGGGGCTAGGGGAGACCCAGTACTTC CASSLVAGGLGETQYF
TRBJ1-2 TRBV20-1 TRBD1 . TGCAGTGCTCCCGGGACAGGGGGAGCTAACTATGGCTACACCTTC CSAPGTGGANYGYTF
TRBJ2-3 TRBV9 . . TGTGCCAGCAGCGTAGAGGGGGGGGCCAATACGCAGTATTTT CASSVEGGANTQYF
TRBJ2-7 TRBV7-2 . many TGTGCCAGCAGCTTAGTCTACTCAGGGAATAACGAGCAGTACTTC CASSLVYSGNNEQYF
TRBJ1-6 TRBV6-5 . many TGTGCCAGCTCCACAACGCAACGGGGAACATCACCCCTCCACTTT CASSTTQRGTSPLHF
TRBJ1-1 TRBV4-1 . many TGCGCCAGCAGCAGACAGACCTTTCCTACGAACACTGAAGCTTTCTTT CASSRQTFPTNTEAFF
TRBJ2-3 TRBV11-2 TRBD2 many TGTGCCAGCAGCTTAAGGTGGACTAGCGGGCGGGATACGCAGTATTTT CASSLRWTSGRDTQYF
TRBJ2-1 TRBV9 TRBD2 many TGTGCCAGCAGCGTGACAGCGGGGCCAAACAATGAGCAGTTCTTC CASSVTAGPNNEQFF
TRBJ2-7 TRBV27 TRBD2 once TGTGCCAGCAGATCAGCGGGGGGCAGCTACGAGCAGTACTTC CASRSAGGSYEQYF
TRBJ2-1 TRBV12-3/TRBV12-4 . . TGTGCCAGCAGTTCGTACAGGAGGCCTTACAATGAGCAGTTCTTC CASSSYRRPYNEQFF
TRBJ1-2 TRBV18 TRBD1 few TGTGCCAGCTCCCGGCAGAGTGGACAGGGACGTGATGGCTACACCTTC CASSRQSGQGRDGYTF
TRBJ2-6 TRBV2 TRBD1 many TGTGCCAGCAGTGAGGGACAGGGGCCTGGGGCCAACGTCCTGACTTTC CASSEGQGPGANVLTF
TRBJ2-3 TRBV6-6 . many TGTGCCAGCAGTTACTGGACAGACACAGATACGCAGTATTTT CASSYWTDTDTQYF
TRBJ1-2 TRBV24-1 . . TGTGCCACCAGTGCCACTTCTAACTATGGCTACACCTTC CATSATSNYGYTF
TRBJ1-4 TRBV3-1 TRBD1 . TGTGCCAGCAGCCCTAATCCGGGACAGGGTTTGGAAAAACTGTTTTTT CASSPNPGQGLEKLFF
TRBJ1-1 TRBV3-1 TRBD1 . TGTGCCAGCAGCCCCGGGGACAGGCGGGTGGCTTTCTTT CASSPGDRRVAFF
TRBJ2-5 TRBV7-3 . many TGTGCCAGCAGCTTAGATCGGGGTAAAGAGACCCAGTACTTC CASSLDRGKETQYF
TRBJ1-1 TRBV5-1 TRBD1 . TGCGCCAGCAGCGGAACAGGGGGCACTGAAGCTTTCTTT CASSGTGGTEAFF
TRBJ2-2 TRBV11-2 . . TGTGCCAGCAGCTTATGGATGAACACCGGGGAGCTGTTTTTT CASSLWMNTGELFF
TRBJ1-1 TRBV2 . few TGTGCCAGCACCAGGGGTTTAGAAGCTTTCTTT CASTRGLEAFF
TRBJ2-5 TRBV18 TRBD2 . TGTGCCAGCTCACCGGAAGCTAGCGGGGGCTCGGGGACCCAGTACTTC CASSPEASGGSGTQYF